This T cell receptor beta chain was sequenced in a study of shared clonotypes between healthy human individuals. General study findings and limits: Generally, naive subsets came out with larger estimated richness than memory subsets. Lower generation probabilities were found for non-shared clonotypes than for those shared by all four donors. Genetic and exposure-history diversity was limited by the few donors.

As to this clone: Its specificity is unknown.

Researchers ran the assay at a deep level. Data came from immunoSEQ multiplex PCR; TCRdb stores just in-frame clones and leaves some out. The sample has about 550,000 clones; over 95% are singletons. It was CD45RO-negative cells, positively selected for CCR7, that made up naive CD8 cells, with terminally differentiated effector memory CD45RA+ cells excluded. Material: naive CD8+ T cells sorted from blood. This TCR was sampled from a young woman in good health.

The CDR3 nucleotides are TGTGCCAGCAGCCTGGACAACTACGAGCAGTACTTC. Its translation is CASSLDNYEQYF. This rearrangement joins TRBV6-6 to TRBJ2-7, with a tentative D call TRBD1 (5 bases). The CDR3 is made up of 12 amino acids. Germline-derived CDR1 and CDR2 are MNHNY and SVGAGI (reference sequence). V dropped 6 bases and J dropped 3 bases, with 9 bases sitting between them.